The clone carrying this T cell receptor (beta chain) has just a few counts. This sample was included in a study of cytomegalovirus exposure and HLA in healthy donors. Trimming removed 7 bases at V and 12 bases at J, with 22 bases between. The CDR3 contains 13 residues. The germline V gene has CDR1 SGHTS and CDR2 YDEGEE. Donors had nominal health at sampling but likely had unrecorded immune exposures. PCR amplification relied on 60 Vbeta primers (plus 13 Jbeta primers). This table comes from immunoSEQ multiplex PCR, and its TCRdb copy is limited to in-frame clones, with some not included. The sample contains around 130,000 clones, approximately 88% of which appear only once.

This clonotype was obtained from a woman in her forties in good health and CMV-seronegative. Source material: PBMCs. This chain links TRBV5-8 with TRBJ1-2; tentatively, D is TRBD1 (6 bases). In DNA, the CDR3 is TGTGCCAGCGGCCAACAGGGTGAGTCAGCGAACACCTTC. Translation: CASGQQGESANTF.